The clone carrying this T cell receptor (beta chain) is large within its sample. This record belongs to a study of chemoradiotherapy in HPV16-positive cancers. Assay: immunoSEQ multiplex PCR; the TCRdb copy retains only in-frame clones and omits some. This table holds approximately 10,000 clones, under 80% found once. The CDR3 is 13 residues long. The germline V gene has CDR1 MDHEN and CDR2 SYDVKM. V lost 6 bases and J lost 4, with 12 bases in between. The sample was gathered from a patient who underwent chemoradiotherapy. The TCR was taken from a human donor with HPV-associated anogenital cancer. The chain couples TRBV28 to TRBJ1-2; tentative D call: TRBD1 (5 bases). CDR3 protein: CASSIGGSYGYTF. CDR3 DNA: TGTGCCAGCAGCATCGGGGGTAGCTATGGCTACACCTTC.